The subject of this entry is one T cell receptor (beta chain). Antigen unknown. The germline CDR1 and CDR2 sequences are SEHNR and FQNEAQ (reference sequence). V lost 5 bases, J lost 10 bases, and 8 bases lay in between. The CDR3 consists of 10 residues. The data are from a study of T cell repertoires in cytomegalovirus infection. Using its own MiXCR run on the reads, TCRdb lists one record per CDR3 protein. This table has about 330,000 distinct CDR3 sequences, about 35% appearing once. Study findings and constraints: Dominating the ex vivo response were HLA-C-restricted CMV-specific TCR beta clonotypes.

This chain uses TRBV7-9 with TRBJ1-2; D is unclear. The receptor was derived from a human donor in good health (CMV status not recorded). Some clones in this sample may be carry-over from other donors' samples. The specimen comprised cultured PBMCs, sampled from culture after CMV antigen stimulation. The CDR3 here is CASSQETYTF. DNA for the CDR3: TGTGCCAGCAGCCAGGAGACCTACACCTTC.